Presented here are 2 T cell receptor beta chains from one specimen sequenced in a study of tumor and adjacent non-tumor tissue in lung cancer. TCRbeta libraries were built with three rounds of nested PCR, modified from ARM-PCR. TCRdb recomputed calls from the multiplex PCR reads with MiXCR, one row per CDR3 protein. The sample has about 66,000 distinct CDR3 sequences; 55% to 85% are singletons. No cell sorting was done before RNA was extracted from the tissue. Sequenced material: lung tumor tissue. These receptors came from a man in his sixties with non-small cell lung cancer.

Details on this clonotype: Relative to the germline gene, one junction end is altered; a read error may explain this. The chain links TRBV5-5 to TRBJ1-5; D may be TRBD1 (6 bases). Germline V gives CDR1 SGHKS, CDR2 YYEKEE (reference sequence). CDR3 length equals 15 residues. The DNA of the CDR3 is TGTGCCATCAGCGGGGGGGCCTATAGCAATCAGCCCCAGCACTTT. Its translation is CAISGGAYSNQPQHF.

Comments on this clonotype: Mismatch with germline at one junction end may stem from a read error. The chain recombines TRBV29-1 with TRBJ2-1, with D maybe TRBD2 (6 bases). Germline assignment: CDR1 SQVTM and CDR2 ANQGSEA. This CDR3 spans 13 amino acids. This chain's CDR3 is CRVAEGLSNEQFF. The CDR3, as DNA: TGTAGGGTTGCGGAGGGCCTCAGCAATGAGCAGTTCTTC.